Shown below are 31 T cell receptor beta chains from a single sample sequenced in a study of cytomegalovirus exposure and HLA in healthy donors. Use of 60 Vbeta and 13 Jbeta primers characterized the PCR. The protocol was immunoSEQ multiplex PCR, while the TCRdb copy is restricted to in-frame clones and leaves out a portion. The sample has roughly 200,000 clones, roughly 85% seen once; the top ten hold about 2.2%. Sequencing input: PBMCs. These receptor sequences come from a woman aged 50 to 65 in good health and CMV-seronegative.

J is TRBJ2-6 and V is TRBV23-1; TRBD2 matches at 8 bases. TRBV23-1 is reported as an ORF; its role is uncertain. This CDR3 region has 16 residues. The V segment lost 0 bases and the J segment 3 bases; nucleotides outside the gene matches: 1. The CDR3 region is CASSQSAGGGANVLTF. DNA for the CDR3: TGCGCCAGCAGTCAATCGGCGGGAGGTGGGGCCAACGTCCTGACTTTC.

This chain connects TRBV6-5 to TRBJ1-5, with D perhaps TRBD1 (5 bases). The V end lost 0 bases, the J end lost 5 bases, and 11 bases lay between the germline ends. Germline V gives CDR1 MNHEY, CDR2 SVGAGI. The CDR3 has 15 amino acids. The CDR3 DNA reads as TGTGCCAGCAGTTACTCGTGGGGGGAGGATCAGCCCCAGCATTTT. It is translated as CASSYSWGEDQPQHF.

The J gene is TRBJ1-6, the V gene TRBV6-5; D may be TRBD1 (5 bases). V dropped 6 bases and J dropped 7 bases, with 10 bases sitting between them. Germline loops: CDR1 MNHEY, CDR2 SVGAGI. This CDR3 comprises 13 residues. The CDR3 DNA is TGTGCCAGCAGACGGGACTTAAATTCACCCCTCCACTTT. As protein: CASRRDLNSPLHF.

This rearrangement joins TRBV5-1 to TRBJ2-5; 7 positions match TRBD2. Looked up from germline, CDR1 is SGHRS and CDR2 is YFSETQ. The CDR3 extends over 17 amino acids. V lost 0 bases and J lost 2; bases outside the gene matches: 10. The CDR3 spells CASSLEAGPLSQETQYF. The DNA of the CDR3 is TGCGCCAGCAGCTTGGAAGCGGGGCCCCTCTCTCAAGAGACCCAGTACTTC.

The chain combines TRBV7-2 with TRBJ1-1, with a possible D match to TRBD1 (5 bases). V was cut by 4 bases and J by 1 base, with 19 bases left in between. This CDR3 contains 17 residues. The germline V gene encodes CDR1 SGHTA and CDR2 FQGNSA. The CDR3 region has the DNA TGTGCCAGCAGCTCCCACGGCTTATGGGGCCCGAACACTGAAGCTTTCTTT. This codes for CASSSHGLWGPNTEAFF.

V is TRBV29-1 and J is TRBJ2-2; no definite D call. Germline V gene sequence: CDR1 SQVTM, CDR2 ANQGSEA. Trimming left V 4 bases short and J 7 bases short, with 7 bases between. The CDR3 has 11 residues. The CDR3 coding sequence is TGCAGCGTTGTTAAAAACGGGGAGCTGTTTTTT. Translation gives CSVVKNGELFF.

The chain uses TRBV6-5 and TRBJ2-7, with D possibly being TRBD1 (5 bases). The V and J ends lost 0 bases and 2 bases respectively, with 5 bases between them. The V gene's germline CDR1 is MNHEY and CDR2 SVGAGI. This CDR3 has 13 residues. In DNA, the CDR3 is TGTGCCAGCAGTTACTCGACAGCCTACGAGCAGTACTTC. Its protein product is CASSYSTAYEQYF.

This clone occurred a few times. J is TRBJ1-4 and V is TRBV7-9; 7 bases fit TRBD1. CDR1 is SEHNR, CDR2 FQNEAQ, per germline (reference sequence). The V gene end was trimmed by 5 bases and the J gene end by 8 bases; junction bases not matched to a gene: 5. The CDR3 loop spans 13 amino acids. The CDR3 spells CASSRQGWEKLFF. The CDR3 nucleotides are TGTGCCAGCAGCCGACAGGGCTGGGAAAAACTGTTTTTT. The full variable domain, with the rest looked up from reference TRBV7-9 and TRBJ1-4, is DTGVSQNPRHKITKRGQNVTFRCDPISEHNRLYWYRQTLGQGPEFLTYFQNEAQLEKSRLLSDRFSAERPKGSFSTLEIQRTEQGDSAMYLCASSRQGWEKLFFGSGTQLSVL.

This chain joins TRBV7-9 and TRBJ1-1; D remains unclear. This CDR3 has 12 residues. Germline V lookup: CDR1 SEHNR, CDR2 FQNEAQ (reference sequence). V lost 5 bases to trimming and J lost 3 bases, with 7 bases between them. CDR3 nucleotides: TGTGCCAGCAGCGCGCAAGACACTGAAGCTTTCTTT. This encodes CASSAQDTEAFF.

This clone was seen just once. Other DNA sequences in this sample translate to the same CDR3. CDR3 loop: CASSLSRGSSYNEQFF. DNA of the CDR3: TGTGCCAGCAGTTTATCGCGGGGGAGCTCCTACAATGAGCAGTTCTTC. The V and J genes are TRBV27 and TRBJ2-1; 7 positions agree with TRBD2. Germline lookup yields CDR1 MNHEY and CDR2 SMNVEV (reference sequence). CDR3 size: 16 residues. V shed 0 bases and J 0 bases; nucleotides not matched to a gene: 2.

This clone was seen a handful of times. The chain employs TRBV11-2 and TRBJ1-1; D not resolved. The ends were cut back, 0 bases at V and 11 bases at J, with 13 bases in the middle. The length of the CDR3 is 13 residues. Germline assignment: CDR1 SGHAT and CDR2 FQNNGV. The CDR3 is CASSLDQTRRAFF. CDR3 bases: TGTGCCAGCAGCTTAGATCAAACGCGGAGGGCTTTCTTT. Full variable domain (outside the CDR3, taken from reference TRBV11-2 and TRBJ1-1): EAGVAQSPRYKIIEKRQSVAFWCNPISGHATLYWYQQILGQGPKLLIQFQNNGVVDDSQLPKDRFSAERLKGVDSTLKIQPAKLEDSAVYLCASSLDQTRRAFFGQGTRLTVV.

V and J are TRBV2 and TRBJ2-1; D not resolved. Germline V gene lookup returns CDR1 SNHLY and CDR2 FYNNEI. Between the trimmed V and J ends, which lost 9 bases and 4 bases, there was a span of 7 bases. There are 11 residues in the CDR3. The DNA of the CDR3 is TGTGCCAGTCAGTCGTACAATGAGCAGTTCTTC. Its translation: CASQSYNEQFF.

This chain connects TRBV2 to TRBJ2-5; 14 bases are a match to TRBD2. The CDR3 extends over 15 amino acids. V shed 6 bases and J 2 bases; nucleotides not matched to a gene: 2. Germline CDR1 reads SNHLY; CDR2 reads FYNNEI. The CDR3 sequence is CASSGTSGSQETQYF. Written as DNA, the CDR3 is TGTGCCAGCAGCGGGACTAGCGGGAGTCAAGAGACCCAGTACTTC.

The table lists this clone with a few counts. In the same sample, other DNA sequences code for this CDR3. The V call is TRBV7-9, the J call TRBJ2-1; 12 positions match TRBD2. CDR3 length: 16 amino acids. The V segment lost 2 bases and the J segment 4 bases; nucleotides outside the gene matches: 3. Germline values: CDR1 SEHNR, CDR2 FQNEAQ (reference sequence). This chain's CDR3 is CASSLLGTSGYNEQFF. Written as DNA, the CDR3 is TGTGCCAGCAGCTTACTTGGGACTAGCGGGTACAATGAGCAGTTCTTC.

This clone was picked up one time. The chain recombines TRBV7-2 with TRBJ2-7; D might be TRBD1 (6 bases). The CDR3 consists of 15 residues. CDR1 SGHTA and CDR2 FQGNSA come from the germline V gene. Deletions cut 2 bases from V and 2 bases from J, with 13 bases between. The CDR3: CASSLQGQPPYEQYF. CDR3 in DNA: TGTGCCAGCAGCTTACAAGGACAGCCCCCCTACGAGCAGTACTTC.

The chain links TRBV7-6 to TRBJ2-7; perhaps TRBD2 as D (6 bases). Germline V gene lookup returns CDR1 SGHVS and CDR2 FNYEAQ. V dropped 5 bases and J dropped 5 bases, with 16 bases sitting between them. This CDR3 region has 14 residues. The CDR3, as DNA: TGTGCCAGCAGCCCCCAAGCGGAGGGGAACGAGCAGTACTTC. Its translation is CASSPQAEGNEQYF.

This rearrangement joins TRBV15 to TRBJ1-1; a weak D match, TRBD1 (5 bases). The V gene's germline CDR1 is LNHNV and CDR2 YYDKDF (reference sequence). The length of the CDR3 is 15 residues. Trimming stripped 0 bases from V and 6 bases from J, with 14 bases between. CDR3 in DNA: TGTGCCACCAGCAGAGATCTGGTCAGGGCCGCTGAAGCTTTCTTT. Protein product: CATSRDLVRAAEAFF.

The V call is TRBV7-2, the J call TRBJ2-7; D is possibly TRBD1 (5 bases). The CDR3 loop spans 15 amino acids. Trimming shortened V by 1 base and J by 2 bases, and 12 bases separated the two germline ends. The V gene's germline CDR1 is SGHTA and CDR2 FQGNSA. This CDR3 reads CASSLGRTLAYEQYF. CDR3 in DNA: TGTGCCAGCAGCTTAGGAAGGACACTTGCCTACGAGCAGTACTTC. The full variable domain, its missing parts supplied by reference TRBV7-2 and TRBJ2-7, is GAGVSQSPSNKVTEKGKDVELRCDPISGHTALYWYRQSLGQGLEFLIYFQGNSAPDKSGLPSDRFSAERTGGSVSTLTIQRTQQEDSAVYLCASSLGRTLAYEQYFGPGTRLTVT.

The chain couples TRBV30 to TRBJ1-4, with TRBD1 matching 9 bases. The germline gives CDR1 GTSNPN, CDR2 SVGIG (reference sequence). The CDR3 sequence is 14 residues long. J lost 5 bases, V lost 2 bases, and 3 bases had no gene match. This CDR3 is CAWSKGQGNEKLFF. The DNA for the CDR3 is TGTGCCTGGAGTAAAGGACAGGGGAATGAAAAACTGTTTTTT.

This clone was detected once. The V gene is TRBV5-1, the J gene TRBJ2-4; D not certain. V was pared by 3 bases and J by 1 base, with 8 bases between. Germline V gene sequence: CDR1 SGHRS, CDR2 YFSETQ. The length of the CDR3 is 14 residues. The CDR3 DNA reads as TGCGCCAGCAGCTCCATCGGGGCCAAAAACATTCAGTACTTC. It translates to CASSSIGAKNIQYF.

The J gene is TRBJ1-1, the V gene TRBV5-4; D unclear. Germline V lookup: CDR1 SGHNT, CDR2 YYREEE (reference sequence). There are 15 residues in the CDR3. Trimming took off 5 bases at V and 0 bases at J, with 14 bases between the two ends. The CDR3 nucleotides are TGTGCCAGCAGTTACGCGGCCACAATGAACACTGAAGCTTTCTTT. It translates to CASSYAATMNTEAFF.

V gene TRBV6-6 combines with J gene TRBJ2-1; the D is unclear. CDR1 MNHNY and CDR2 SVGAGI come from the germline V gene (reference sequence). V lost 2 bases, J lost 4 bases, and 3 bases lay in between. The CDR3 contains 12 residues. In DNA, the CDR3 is TGTGCCAGCAGTTACCTGTACAATGAGCAGTTCTTC. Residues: CASSYLYNEQFF.

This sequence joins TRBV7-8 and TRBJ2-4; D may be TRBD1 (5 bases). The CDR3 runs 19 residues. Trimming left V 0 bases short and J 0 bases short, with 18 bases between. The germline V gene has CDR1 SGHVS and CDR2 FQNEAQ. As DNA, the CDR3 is TGTGCCAGCAGCTTAGCGGGGTTGAAGGGGATTAGAGCCAAAAACATTCAGTACTTC. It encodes CASSLAGLKGIRAKNIQYF.

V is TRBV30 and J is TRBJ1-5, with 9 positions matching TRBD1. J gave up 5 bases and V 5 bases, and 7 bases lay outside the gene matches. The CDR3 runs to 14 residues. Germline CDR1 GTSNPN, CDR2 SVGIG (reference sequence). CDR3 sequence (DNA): TGTGCCTGGGGCTCAGGACAGGGGCATCAGCCCCAGCATTTT. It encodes CAWGSGQGHQPQHF.

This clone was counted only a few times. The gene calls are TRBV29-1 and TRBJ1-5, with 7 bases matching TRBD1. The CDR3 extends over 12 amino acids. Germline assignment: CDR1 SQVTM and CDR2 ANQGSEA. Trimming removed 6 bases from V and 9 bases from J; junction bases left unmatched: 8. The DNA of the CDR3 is TGCAGCGTCGGGACAGCAAATTTGCCCCAGCATTTT. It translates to CSVGTANLPQHF.

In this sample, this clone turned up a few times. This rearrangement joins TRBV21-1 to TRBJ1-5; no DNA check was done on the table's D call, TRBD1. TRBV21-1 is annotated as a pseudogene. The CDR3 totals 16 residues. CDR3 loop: CASSKEAGVSNQPQHF. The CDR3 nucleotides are TGTGCCAGCAGCAAAGAGGCAGGGGTAAGCAATCAGCCCCAGCATTTT.

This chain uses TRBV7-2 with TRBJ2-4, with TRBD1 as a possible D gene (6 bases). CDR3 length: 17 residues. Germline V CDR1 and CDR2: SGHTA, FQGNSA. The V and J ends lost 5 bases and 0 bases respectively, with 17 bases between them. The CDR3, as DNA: TGTGCCAGCAGCCCCCAGGGGCAAGCACTAGCCAAAAACATTCAGTACTTC. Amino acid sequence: CASSPQGQALAKNIQYF.

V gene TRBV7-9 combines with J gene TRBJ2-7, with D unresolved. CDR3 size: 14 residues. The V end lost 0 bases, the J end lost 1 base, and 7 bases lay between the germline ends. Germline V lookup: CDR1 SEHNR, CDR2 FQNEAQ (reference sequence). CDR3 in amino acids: CASSLAEASYEQYF. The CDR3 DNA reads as TGTGCCAGCAGCTTAGCCGAAGCATCCTACGAGCAGTACTTC.

The CDR3 nucleotides read TGTGCCAGCAGCTTAGCTAGCGGCTACAATGAGCAGTTCTTC. Amino acids: CASSLASGYNEQFF. The V and J genes are TRBV7-2 and TRBJ2-1; tentatively, D is TRBD2 (6 bases). The CDR3 is made up of 14 amino acids. V gave up 0 bases and J gave up 3 bases, with 6 bases separating them. The germline gives CDR1 SGHTA, CDR2 FQGNSA.

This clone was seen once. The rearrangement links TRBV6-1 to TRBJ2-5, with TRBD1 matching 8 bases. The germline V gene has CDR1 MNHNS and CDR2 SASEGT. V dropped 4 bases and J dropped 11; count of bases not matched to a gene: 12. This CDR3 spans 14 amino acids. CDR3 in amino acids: CASSGNRGVGEQYF. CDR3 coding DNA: TGTGCCAGCAGTGGCAACAGGGGGGTGGGGGAGCAGTACTTC.

The CDR3 loop reads CASSFTQLAKNIQYF. The CDR3 bases are TGTGCCAGCAGCTTCACCCAGTTAGCCAAAAACATTCAGTACTTC. The genes are TRBV7-2 and TRBJ2-4; D ambiguous. The germline V gene encodes CDR1 SGHTA and CDR2 FQGNSA. V was pared by 3 bases and J by 0 bases, with 9 bases between. The CDR3 totals 15 residues.